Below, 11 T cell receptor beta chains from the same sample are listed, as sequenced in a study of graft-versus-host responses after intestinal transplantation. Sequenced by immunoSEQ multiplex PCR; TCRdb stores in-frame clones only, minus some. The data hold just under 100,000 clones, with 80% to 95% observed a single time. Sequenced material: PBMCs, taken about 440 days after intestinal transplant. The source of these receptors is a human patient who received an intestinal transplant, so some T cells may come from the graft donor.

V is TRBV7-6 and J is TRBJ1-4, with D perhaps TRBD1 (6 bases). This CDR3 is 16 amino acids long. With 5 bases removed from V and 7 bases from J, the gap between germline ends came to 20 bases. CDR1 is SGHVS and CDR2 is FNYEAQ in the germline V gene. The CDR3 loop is CASSPGASTVREKLFF. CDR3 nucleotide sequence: TGTGCCAGCAGCCCGGGGGCCAGCACCGTTCGTGAAAAACTGTTTTTT.

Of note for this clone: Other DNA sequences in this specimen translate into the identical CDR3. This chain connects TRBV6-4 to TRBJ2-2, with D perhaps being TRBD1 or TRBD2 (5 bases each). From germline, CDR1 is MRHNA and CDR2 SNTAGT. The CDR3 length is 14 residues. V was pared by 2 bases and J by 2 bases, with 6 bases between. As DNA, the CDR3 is TGTGCCAGCAGTGACGGGACCAACACCGGGGAGCTGTTTTTT. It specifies CASSDGTNTGELFF.

The CDR3 protein is CASSLGGELPYEQYF. Here the CDR3 DNA reads TGTGCCAGCAGCCTGGGCGGAGAACTCCCCTACGAGCAGTACTTC. The chain combines TRBV27 with TRBJ2-7; D unclear. V lost 6 bases, J lost 2 bases, and 17 bases lay in between. Germline lookup yields CDR1 MNHEY and CDR2 SMNVEV (reference sequence). The CDR3 runs 15 residues.

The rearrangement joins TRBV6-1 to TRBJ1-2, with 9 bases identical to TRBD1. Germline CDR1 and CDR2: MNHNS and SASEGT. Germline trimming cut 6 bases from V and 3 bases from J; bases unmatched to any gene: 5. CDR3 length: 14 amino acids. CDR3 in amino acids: CASSGQGSHYGYTF. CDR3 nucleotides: TGTGCCAGCAGCGGACAGGGGTCCCACTATGGCTACACCTTC.

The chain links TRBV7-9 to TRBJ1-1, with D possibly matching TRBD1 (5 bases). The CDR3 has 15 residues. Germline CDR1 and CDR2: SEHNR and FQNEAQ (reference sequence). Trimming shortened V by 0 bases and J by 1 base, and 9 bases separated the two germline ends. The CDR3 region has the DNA TGTGCCAGCAGCTTAGCGGGGGGTACGAACACTGAAGCTTTCTTT. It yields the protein CASSLAGGTNTEAFF. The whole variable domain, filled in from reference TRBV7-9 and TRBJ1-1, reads DTGVSQNPRHKITKRGQNVTFRCDPISEHNRLYWYRQTLGQGPEFLTYFQNEAQLEKSRLLSDRFSAERPKGSFSTLEIQRTEQGDSAMYLCASSLAGGTNTEAFFGQGTRLTVV.

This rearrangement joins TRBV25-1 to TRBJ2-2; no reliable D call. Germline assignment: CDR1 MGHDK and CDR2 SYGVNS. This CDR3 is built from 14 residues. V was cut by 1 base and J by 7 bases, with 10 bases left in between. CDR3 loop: CASSEWSVYGELFF. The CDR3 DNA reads TGTGCCAGCAGTGAATGGTCGGTTTACGGGGAGCTGTTTTTT.

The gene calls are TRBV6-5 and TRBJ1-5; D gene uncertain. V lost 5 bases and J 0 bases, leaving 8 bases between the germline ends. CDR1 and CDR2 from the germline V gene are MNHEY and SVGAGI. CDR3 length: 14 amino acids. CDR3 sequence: CASSTGYSNQPQHF. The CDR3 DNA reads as TGTGCCAGCAGTACGGGGTATAGCAATCAGCCCCAGCATTTT.

The CDR3 region is CASTPVGETQYF. The CDR3 DNA reads as TGTGCCAGCACTCCGGTTGGGGAGACCCAGTACTTC. V is TRBV2 and J is TRBJ2-5, with unresolved D. The CDR3 totals 12 residues. Germline CDR1 reads SNHLY; CDR2 reads FYNNEI. V was trimmed by 7 bases and J by 5 bases, leaving 11 bases between them.

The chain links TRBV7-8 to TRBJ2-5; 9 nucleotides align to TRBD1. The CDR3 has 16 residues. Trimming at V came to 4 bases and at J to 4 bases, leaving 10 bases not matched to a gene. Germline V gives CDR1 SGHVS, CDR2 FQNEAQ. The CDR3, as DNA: TGTGCCAGCAGCTCCCTCCGGGACAGGGAGGGAGAGACCCAGTACTTC. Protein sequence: CASSSLRDREGETQYF.

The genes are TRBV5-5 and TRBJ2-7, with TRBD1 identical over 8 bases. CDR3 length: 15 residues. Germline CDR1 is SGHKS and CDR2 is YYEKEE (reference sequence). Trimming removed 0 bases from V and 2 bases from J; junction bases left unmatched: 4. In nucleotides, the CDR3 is TGTGCCAGCAGCTTGGCCCCGGGACAGGCCTACGAGCAGTACTTC. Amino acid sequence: CASSLAPGQAYEQYF. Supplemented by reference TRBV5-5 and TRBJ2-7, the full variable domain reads DAGVTQSPTHLIKTRGQQVTLRCSPISGHKSVSWYQQVLGQGPQFIFQYYEKEERGRGNFPDRFSARQFPNYSSELNVNALLLGDSALYLCASSLAPGQAYEQYFGPGTRLTVT.

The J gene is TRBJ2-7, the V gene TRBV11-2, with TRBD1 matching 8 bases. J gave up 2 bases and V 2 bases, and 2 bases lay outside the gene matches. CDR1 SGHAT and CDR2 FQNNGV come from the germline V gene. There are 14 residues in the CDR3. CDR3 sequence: CASSLPGGPYEQYF. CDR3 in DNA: TGTGCCAGCAGCTTACCAGGGGGCCCCTACGAGCAGTACTTC.